What follows are 26 T cell receptor beta chains derived from one specimen sequenced in a study of T cell repertoires in cytomegalovirus infection. TCRdb reanalysed the reads using MiXCR and keeps one entry per CDR3 protein. The sample contains some 320,000 distinct CDR3 sequences, over 7.5% of which appear only once. The specimen sequenced was PBMCs. Receptors originate from a human donor in good health (CMV status not recorded). Some clones in this sample may be carry-over from other donors' samples.

In its sample, this clonotype was seen many times. This chain connects TRBV12-3 or TRBV12-4 to TRBJ1-2; D is unclear. The CDR3 is made up of 11 amino acids. Trimming removed 7 bases from V and 5 bases from J, with 8 bases in between. The CDR3 region is CASMTNYGYTF. The DNA of the CDR3 is TGTGCCAGCATGACGAATTATGGCTACACCTTC.

The chain is built from TRBV20-1 and TRBJ1-1; D is unclear. CDR1 DFQATT and CDR2 SNEGSKA come from the germline V gene (reference sequence). Trimming removed 5 bases from V and 2 bases from J, with 18 bases in between. The CDR3 totals 15 residues. CDR3 bases: TGCAGTGCTTCCTCGGTAGGGCAGCTAAACACTGAAGCTTTCTTT. The encoded protein is CSASSVGQLNTEAFF.

The chain links TRBV6-2 or TRBV6-3 to TRBJ1-6, with a weak D call TRBD1 (5 bases). The CDR3 runs to 12 residues. Trimming left V 7 bases short and J 9 bases short, with 10 bases between. Per the germline V gene, CDR1 is MNHEY and CDR2 is SVGEGT. This CDR3 reads CASKGGGSPLHF. The CDR3, as DNA: TGTGCCAGCAAAGGCGGGGGTTCACCCCTCCACTTT.

This clonotype was seen at least ten times. The chain links TRBV27 to TRBJ2-6; TRBD2 matches at 12 bases. Per germline, CDR1 MNHEY and CDR2 SMNVEV (reference sequence). After removal of 3 bases from V and 1 base from J, the junction contained 4 bases not matched to a gene. CDR3 length equals 18 residues. The CDR3 DNA reads as TGTGCCAGCAGTTTCCTCGGACTAGCGGGATCTGGGGCCAACGTCCTGACTTTC. Translated: CASSFLGLAGSGANVLTF. The full variable domain, in which reference TRBV27 and TRBJ2-6 provide the parts outside the CDR3, is EAQVTQNPRYLITVTGKKLTVTCSQNMNHEYMSWYRQDPGLGLRQIYYSMNVEVTDKGDVPEGYKVSRKEKRNFPLILESPSPNQTSLYFCASSFLGLAGSGANVLTFGAGSRLTVL.

This clonotype was observed a handful of times. The J gene is TRBJ1-6, the V gene TRBV5-4; maybe TRBD1 (6 bases). Deletions cut 1 base from V and 9 bases from J, with 14 bases between. This CDR3 has 15 amino acids. Germline V CDR1 and CDR2: SGHNT, YYREEE (reference sequence). In nucleotides, the CDR3 is TGTGCCAGCAGCTTGCAAGGGGGGATATCTTCACCCCTCCACTTT. Protein sequence: CASSLQGGISSPLHF. The full variable domain, rest sourced from reference TRBV5-4 and TRBJ1-6, is ETGVTQSPTHLIKTRGQQVTLRCSSQSGHNTVSWYQQALGQGPQFIFQYYREEENGRGNFPPRFSGLQFPNYSSELNVNALELDDSALYLCASSLQGGISSPLHFGNGTRLTVT.

V usage is TRBV5-6 and J usage is TRBJ1-1; 9 bases line up with TRBD1. V shed 0 bases, J shed 3 bases, and the junction held 6 bases outside the gene matches. Germline CDR1 and CDR2: SGHDT and YYEEEE. The CDR3 covers 16 residues. CDR3 sequence (DNA): TGTGCCAGCAGCTTGGTTCGAACAGGGGGCTACACTGAAGCTTTCTTT. It is translated as CASSLVRTGGYTEAFF.

In this sample, this clonotype turned up a few times. The gene calls are TRBV7-6 and TRBJ2-7; TRBD2 might be the D (7 bases). Germline loops: CDR1 SGHVS, CDR2 FNYEAQ. CDR3 length: 15 amino acids. V gave up 5 bases and J gave up 4 bases, with 18 bases separating them. The CDR3: CASSRGGGLNYEQYF. DNA for the CDR3: TGTGCCAGCAGCCGAGGGGGGGGCCTTAATTACGAGCAGTACTTC. Filled out from reference TRBV7-6 and TRBJ2-7, the complete variable domain reads GAGVSQSPRYKVTKRGQDVALRCDPISGHVSLYWYRQALGQGPEFLTYFNYEAQQDKSGLPNDRFSAERPEGSISTLTIQRTEQRDSAMYRCASSRGGGLNYEQYFGPGTRLTVT.

In this sample, this clonotype turned up many times. V usage is TRBV12-3 or TRBV12-4 and J usage is TRBJ2-5, with 8 bases matching TRBD1. The CDR3 totals 13 residues. Germline trimming cut 8 bases from V and 1 base from J; bases unmatched to any gene: 3. In DNA form, the CDR3 reads TGTGCCAGCCGCGGGACAGGCCAAGAGACCCAGTACTTC. Protein: CASRGTGQETQYF.

This clonotype was found many times. This chain joins TRBV10-3 and TRBJ2-1; possibly TRBD1 or TRBD2 for D (5 bases each). Germline V CDR1 and CDR2: ENHRY, SYGVKD. V gave up 5 bases and J gave up 5 bases, with 13 bases separating them. This CDR3 region has 14 residues. The CDR3 bases are TGTGCCATCAGTCGGGGACCAGTTAACAATGAGCAGTTCTTC. Translated: CAISRGPVNNEQFF.

This clonotype was found many times. V and J are TRBV11-2 and TRBJ2-2; no reliable D call. The CDR3 is 15 residues long. Trimming cost V 1 base and J 0 bases, with 6 bases left between them. Germline CDR1 SGHAT, CDR2 FQNNGV. Here the CDR3 reads CASSLVQANTGELFF. Written as DNA, the CDR3 is TGTGCCAGCAGCTTAGTGCAGGCGAACACCGGGGAGCTGTTTTTT.

This clonotype occurred many times. The gene calls are TRBV7-2 and TRBJ1-3; D gene uncertain. V lost 4 bases and J 4 bases, leaving 8 bases between the germline ends. The CDR3 is 13 amino acids. Germline assignment: CDR1 SGHTA and CDR2 FQGNSA. The CDR3 DNA sequence: TGTGCCAGCAGCTCCCAAAAGGGAAACACCATATATTTT. Translation gives CASSSQKGNTIYF.

The chain links TRBV12-3 or TRBV12-4 to TRBJ2-7; a possible D gene is TRBD2 (5 bases). V was cut by 7 bases and J by 5 bases, with 18 bases left in between. This CDR3 comprises 14 residues. For the CDR3, the DNA is TGTGCCAGCACTAGGACTTCTATTGTCCACGAGCAGTACTTC. Encoded protein: CASTRTSIVHEQYF.

The chain recombines TRBV7-9 with TRBJ2-1, with D unresolved. Germline V lookup: CDR1 SEHNR, CDR2 FQNEAQ (reference sequence). Trimming cost V 5 bases and J 11 bases, with 13 bases left between them. The CDR3 contains 12 residues. The CDR3 region has the DNA TGTGCCAGCAGCCCCGTGCCGGGTCAGCAGTTCTTC. Protein: CASSPVPGQQFF.

This clonotype was seen only a few times. The chain links TRBV18 to TRBJ2-1; TRBD2 matches at 7 bases. V gave up 2 bases and J gave up 6 bases; unmatched junction bases: 7. Germline V gene lookup returns CDR1 KGHSH and CDR2 LQKENI. The CDR3 length is 15 residues. CDR3 nucleotide sequence: TGTGCCAGCTCACCAAGCCCCGGGACTACCAATGAGCAGTTCTTC. Protein sequence: CASSPSPGTTNEQFF.

In its sample, this clonotype was seen a few times. The chain combines TRBV28 with TRBJ1-2; the match to TRBD1 covers 9 bases. V trimming: 10 bases; J trimming: 7 bases; junction bases outside the gene matches: 13. Germline assignment: CDR1 MDHEN and CDR2 SYDVKM. This CDR3 contains 14 residues. CDR3 coding DNA: TGTGCCACCCCATCTAGTACAGGGGGCCCTGGCTACACCTTC. Protein sequence: CATPSSTGGPGYTF.

Turning to this clonotype: Since a much larger clone is just one base distant, this may be a read error. The conserved phenylalanine or tryptophan normally closing the CDR3 is absent here, so this likely arose from a read error. DNA of the CDR3: TGCGCCAGCAGTGAGTCTAGCGGGAGTGATACGCAGTATTAT. It translates to CASSESSGSDTQYY. The V gene is TRBV10-1, the J gene TRBJ2-3; 9 bases align to TRBD2. CDR3 length equals 14 residues. The V gene end was trimmed by 0 bases and the J gene end by 6 bases; junction bases not matched to a gene: 1. Germline CDR1 is WNHNN and CDR2 is SYGVQD (reference sequence).

This chain joins TRBV5-1 and TRBJ1-3; possibly TRBD1 for D (5 bases). This CDR3 has 18 amino acids. V was clipped by 4 bases and J by 0 bases, with 20 bases between them. The germline CDR1 and CDR2 sequences are SGHRS and YFSETQ. CDR3 protein: CASSRWGAQDLSGNTIYF. As DNA, the CDR3 is TGCGCCAGCAGCCGATGGGGCGCACAGGACCTCTCTGGAAACACCATATATTTT.

This clonotype was seen a few times. V usage is TRBV28 and J usage is TRBJ2-1; D is perhaps TRBD2 (5 bases). The ends were cut back, 5 bases at V and 5 bases at J, with 13 bases in the middle. Germline CDR1 is MDHEN and CDR2 is SYDVKM. CDR3 length: 14 residues. The chain's CDR3 is CASSLALGNNEQFF. The DNA of the CDR3 is TGTGCCAGCAGTCTAGCCCTGGGCAACAATGAGCAGTTCTTC.

This rearrangement joins TRBV20-1 to TRBJ2-5; D is possibly TRBD2 (5 bases). The V gene's germline CDR1 is DFQATT and CDR2 SNEGSKA (reference sequence). Trimming shortened V by 5 bases and J by 5 bases, and 18 bases separated the two germline ends. CDR3 length: 14 residues. The CDR3 DNA is TGCAGTGCTCTACCCGGGGAGCTTGGGGAGACCCAGTACTTC. This translates into CSALPGELGETQYF.

In this sample, this clonotype turned up many times. The chain employs TRBV7-2 and TRBJ1-2, with D unresolved. The CDR3 has 13 amino acids. Germline V CDR1 and CDR2: SGHTA, FQGNSA. Trimming shortened V by 2 bases and J by 6 bases, and 10 bases separated the two germline ends. Here the CDR3 reads CASSLPGGNGYTF. DNA of the CDR3: TGTGCCAGCAGCTTACCGGGAGGGAATGGCTACACCTTC.

The chain links TRBV27 to TRBJ2-3, with D tentatively TRBD2 (6 bases). This CDR3 contains 13 residues. Germline V gives CDR1 MNHEY, CDR2 SMNVEV (reference sequence). V shed 4 bases and J shed 6 bases, with 11 bases lying between them. The CDR3 is CASSSAGRDTQYF. The DNA for the CDR3 is TGTGCCAGCAGTTCTGCGGGGAGGGATACGCAGTATTTT.

This clonotype was seen repeatedly, ten times or more. This chain uses TRBV11-3 with TRBJ2-3; 16 bases are a match to TRBD2. The germline gives CDR1 SGHNT, CDR2 YENEEA. The CDR3 has 19 amino acids. The ends lost 5 bases at V and 2 bases at J; junction bases unmatched: 10. The CDR3 here is CASSPGLAGGPSVTDTQYF. CDR3 in DNA: TGTGCCAGCAGCCCGGGACTAGCGGGGGGGCCAAGTGTCACAGATACGCAGTATTTT.

The chain has TRBV6-2 or TRBV6-3 and TRBJ2-1; possibly TRBD2 for D (6 bases). The CDR3 spans 12 residues. Germline values: CDR1 MNHEY, CDR2 SVGEGT. The ends were cut back, 5 bases at V and 8 bases at J, with 10 bases in the middle. CDR3 in DNA: TGTGCCAGCAGTGACGGGAGCGATGAGCAGTTCTTC. Protein product: CASSDGSDEQFF.

Details on this clonotype: A much more abundant neighbour one base away suggests this may be a read error. The chain carries TRBV2 and TRBJ2-1; 12 nucleotides align to TRBD2. The junction had 7 bases not matched to a gene; V was cut back by 7 bases and J by 9 bases. The CDR3 is made up of 14 amino acids. In germline, CDR1 is SNHLY, CDR2 FYNNEI. The CDR3 nucleotides are TGTGCCAGCATGAGGACTAGCGGGACTGGTGAGCAGTTCTTC. This codes for CASMRTSGTGEQFF.

This clonotype was counted many times. CDR3 residues: CASSTARADTQYF. The CDR3 DNA sequence: TGTGCCAGCAGCACCGCCCGGGCAGATACGCAGTATTTT. J is TRBJ2-3 and V is TRBV7-6, with D unresolved. There are 13 residues in the CDR3. V shed 5 bases and J shed 4 bases, with 10 bases lying between them. Germline assignment: CDR1 SGHVS and CDR2 FNYEAQ.

The sample holds a few counts of this clonotype. V usage is TRBV3-1 and J usage is TRBJ1-2, with unresolved D. This CDR3 has 16 amino acids. CDR1 LGHDT and CDR2 YNNKEL come from the germline V gene (reference sequence). Trimming shortened V by 0 bases and J by 2 bases, and 13 bases separated the two germline ends. The CDR3 DNA reads TGTGCCAGCAGCCAAGATAGGAGCGTCAGGAACTATGGCTACACCTTC. Protein product: CASSQDRSVRNYGYTF. The full variable domain, in which reference TRBV3-1 and TRBJ1-2 provide the parts outside the CDR3, is DTAVSQTPKYLVTQMGNDKSIKCEQNLGHDTMYWYKQDSKKFLKIMFSYNNKELIINETVPNRFSPKSPDKAHLNLHINSLELGDSAVYFCASSQDRSVRNYGYTFGSGTRLTVV.